Listed here are 6 T cell receptor beta chains from one sample, sequenced in a study of cytomegalovirus exposure and HLA in healthy donors. Both 60 Vbeta primers and 13 Jbeta primers went into the PCR. Profiled with immunoSEQ multiplex PCR; TCRdb holds only in-frame clones, not every one. Of 150,000 to 200,000 clones listed, roughly 90% were seen once; the top ten hold around 0.21%. Sequenced material: PBMCs. The source is a girl under three years old in good health and CMV-seronegative.

This clone came up a few times. The gene calls are TRBV19 and TRBJ2-7; D gene ambiguous. Between the trimmed V and J ends, which lost 3 bases and 1 base, there was a span of 10 bases. The CDR3 runs to 14 residues. From germline, CDR1 is LNHDA and CDR2 SQIVND (reference sequence). The CDR3 here is CASSILTPSYEQYF. The CDR3 coding sequence is TGTGCCAGTAGTATCCTAACCCCTTCCTACGAGCAGTACTTC.

The rearrangement joins TRBV30 to TRBJ1-2; D not resolved. The V end lost 4 bases, the J end lost 1 base, and 10 bases lay between the germline ends. This CDR3 is 13 amino acids long. Germline-derived CDR1 and CDR2 are GTSNPN and SVGIG (reference sequence). The CDR3 loop reads CAWISPGNYGYTF. The CDR3 coding sequence is TGTGCCTGGATCTCGCCGGGTAACTATGGCTACACCTTC. The full variable domain, rest sourced from reference TRBV30 and TRBJ1-2, is SQTIHQWPATLVQPVGSPLSLECTVEGTSNPNLYWYRQAAGRGLQLLFYSVGIGQISSEVPQNLSASRPQDRQFILSSKKLLLSDSGFYLCAWISPGNYGYTFGSGTRLTVV.

The J gene is TRBJ2-1, the V gene TRBV9; 12 bases map to TRBD2. The CDR3 runs to 16 residues. After removal of 3 bases from V and 9 bases from J, the junction contained 10 bases not matched to a gene. Germline CDR1 and CDR2: SGDLS and YYNGEE. CDR3: CASSAGLAGNIGEQFF. DNA for the CDR3: TGTGCCAGCAGCGCCGGACTAGCGGGAAATATCGGTGAGCAGTTCTTC.

The V gene is TRBV15, the J gene TRBJ2-1; 9 bases fit TRBD2. Germline CDR1 and CDR2: LNHNV and YYDKDF (reference sequence). This CDR3 spans 15 amino acids. With V trimmed by 5 bases and J by 12 bases, 14 bases remained unmatched. For the CDR3, the DNA is TGTGCCACCAGCGCCAGACTAGCGGAAGAACATGGGCAGTTCTTC. Protein product: CATSARLAEEHGQFF. Variable domain in full (rest from reference TRBV15 and TRBJ2-1): DAMVIQNPRYQVTQFGKPVTLSCSQTLNHNVMYWYQQKSSQAPKLLFHYYDKDFNNEADTPDNFQSRRPNTSFCFLDIRSPGLGDTAMYLCATSARLAEEHGQFFGPGTRLTVL.

The rearrangement uses TRBV30 and TRBJ1-5, with D hard to call. Trimming removed 0 bases at V and 4 bases at J, with 7 bases between. The CDR3 sequence is 13 residues long. Germline loops: CDR1 GTSNPN, CDR2 SVGIG (reference sequence). The CDR3 sequence is CAWSVFPNQPQHF. The CDR3 nucleotides read TGTGCCTGGAGTGTATTTCCGAATCAGCCCCAGCATTTT.

The chain is built from TRBV4-1 and TRBJ2-7; 8 nucleotides agree with TRBD2. From germline, CDR1 is MGHRA and CDR2 YSYEKL. This CDR3 has 18 residues. V gave up 2 bases and J gave up 0 bases; unmatched junction bases: 12. The CDR3 DNA reads TGCGCCAGCAGCCAAAAGGGTATGGCGGGAGGTTCCTCCTACGAGCAGTACTTC. It translates to CASSQKGMAGGSSYEQYF.